This T cell receptor beta chain was profiled in a study of Ad26.COV2.S vaccination and SARS-CoV-2 variants. Treatment specified: about 20 received Ad26.COV2.S at low or high dose, single or two shots; several received placebo; per-sample allocation not given. Samples analyzed were those drawn on day 63 after the first vaccine or placebo injection. Per the germline V gene, CDR1 is MNHEY and CDR2 is SMNVEV (reference sequence). The trim removed 3 bases at V and 3 bases at J, leaving 17 bases unmatched. This CDR3 is built from 20 residues. The data were produced by immunoSEQ multiplex PCR, yet TCRdb's version contains in-frame clones alone and is incomplete. This repertoire shows hundreds of thousands of clones, about nine tenths found once; its top ten account for less than 2%.

The receptor was derived from a person between 18 and 65 years old who received the Ad26.COV2.S COVID-19 vaccine or a placebo. The sample here was peripheral blood, taken in a trial of Ad26.COV2.S vaccine versus placebo. The chain couples TRBV27 to TRBJ2-3; 11 nucleotides match TRBD2. The CDR3, as DNA: TGTGCCAGCAGTTTGCGGCGACGGGAGATTAGCGGGGGGGCAACAGATACGCAGTATTTT. The encoded protein is CASSLRRREISGGATDTQYF.